The TCR beta chain under discussion was sequenced for a study of blood T cell repertoires in COVID-19. Profiling relied on immunoSEQ multiplex PCR, and the TCRdb table lists in-frame clones only, not all of them. This sample yields more than 85,000 clones, of which around 80% are seen a single time; approximately 4.3% belongs to the top ten. This sequence was found in a human donor in a cohort sampled during active or convalescent COVID-19. What was sequenced was peripheral blood.

This CDR3 reads CASSSRQGQRNEQFF. CDR3 DNA: TGTGCCAGCAGCTCCAGACAGGGGCAAAGGAATGAGCAGTTCTTC. The V and J genes are TRBV7-2 and TRBJ2-1, with 8 positions matching TRBD1. The CDR3 runs to 15 residues. J was trimmed by 7 bases and V by 4 bases; bases with no gene match: 9. CDR1 is SGHTA and CDR2 is FQGNSA in the germline V gene.